The present T cell receptor beta chain was sequenced within a study of a mutant IDH1 vaccine in newly diagnosed glioma. With respect to this clone: As yet, its antigen is unknown.

Libraries were prepared by immunoSEQ multiplex PCR; TCRdb keeps only in-frame clonotypes and omits some of them. The table includes about 72,000 clones, more than 70% detected once. The time point was: week 35, safety follow-up. In the vaccine, a single dose held 300 ug of the mutant IDH1 20-mer peptide, along with topical imiquimod. The sequence was obtained from a man younger than 35 with glioma. The sequences come from PBMCs, collected from a glioma patient whose treatment included an IDH1 peptide vaccine.

Here the CDR3 reads CASSGFLGQGEGEQFF. In DNA form, the CDR3 reads TGTGCCAGCAGTGGATTCCTGGGACAGGGGGAGGGTGAGCAGTTCTTC. The chain carries TRBV2 and TRBJ2-1; 11 bases are shared with TRBD1. The CDR3 sequence is 16 residues long. The germline V gene encodes CDR1 SNHLY and CDR2 FYNNEI. V lost 4 bases to trimming and J lost 9 bases; unmatched junction nucleotides: 11.